These 21 T cell receptor beta chains came from one sample sequenced in a study of blood T cells in healthy people across ages. A second roughly 6 to 12 cycle PCR used barcoded and J-beta primers. TCRdb redid the calling of the 5' RACE reads with MiXCR, one entry per CDR3 protein. The sample lists over 1,500,000 distinct CDR3 sequences; about two fifths were seen once. The sample comprised blood. These receptor sequences come from a human donor in good health.

This chain joins TRBV20-1 and TRBJ1-2; TRBD1 matches 12 bases. The CDR3 is 17 amino acids. J was trimmed by 3 bases and V by 0 bases; bases with no gene match: 8. Germline V gene sequence: CDR1 DFQATT, CDR2 SNEGSKA (reference sequence). The CDR3 DNA reads TGCAGTGCTAGAGATCCCGGGACAGGGGGCGCCTACTATGGCTACACCTTC. Amino acid sequence: CSARDPGTGGAYYGYTF.

V gene TRBV7-2 combines with J gene TRBJ1-6; a possible D gene is TRBD1 (5 bases). The CDR3 is 16 residues long. Trimming shortened V by 0 bases and J by 8 bases, and 14 bases separated the two germline ends. Germline values: CDR1 SGHTA, CDR2 FQGNSA. CDR3 nucleotides: TGTGCCAGCAGCTTAGCTCGGGGAAGGGGAGATTCACCCCTCCACTTT. Protein sequence: CASSLARGRGDSPLHF.

The genes are TRBV7-8 and TRBJ2-1, with 7 bases fitting TRBD1. The CDR3 has 13 residues. The V gene's germline CDR1 is SGHVS and CDR2 FQNEAQ. Trimming at V came to 5 bases and at J to 10 bases, leaving 8 bases not matched to a gene. As DNA, the CDR3 is TGTGCCAGCAGCCCAGGGGGAGCTAAGGAGCAGTTCTTC. This codes for CASSPGGAKEQFF.

This clonotype was counted a few times. This CDR3 reads CSVVFPREGGETQYF. DNA of the CDR3: TGCAGCGTTGTTTTCCCTCGAGAGGGGGGGGAGACCCAGTACTTC. The chain joins TRBV29-1 to TRBJ2-5; maybe TRBD2 (7 bases). The CDR3 length is 15 residues. Deletions cut 4 bases from V and 5 bases from J, with 20 bases between. Germline assignment: CDR1 SQVTM and CDR2 ANQGSEA.

The J gene is TRBJ2-1, the V gene TRBV15; 12 nucleotides match TRBD1. V shed 2 bases and J 8 bases; nucleotides not matched to a gene: 7. CDR3 size: 16 residues. The germline CDR1 and CDR2 sequences are LNHNV and YYDKDF (reference sequence). For the CDR3, the DNA is TGTGCCACCAGCAGACAGGGACAGGGGGCGCTTCATGAGCAGTTCTTC. This encodes CATSRQGQGALHEQFF.

The J gene is TRBJ2-2, the V gene TRBV4-1; maybe TRBD1 (5 bases). The CDR3 totals 13 residues. From germline, CDR1 is MGHRA and CDR2 YSYEKL. The V and J ends lost 0 bases and 9 bases respectively, with 8 bases between them. CDR3 residues: CASSQDRVRELFF. The CDR3 coding sequence is TGCGCCAGCAGCCAAGACAGGGTGAGGGAGCTGTTTTTT.

CDR3 coding DNA: TGTGCCAGCAGCTTAGGCAGGGCGACTAATGAAAAACTGTTTTTT. Its protein product is CASSLGRATNEKLFF. The rearrangement uses TRBV11-2 and TRBJ1-4, with D maybe TRBD1 (5 bases). The germline V and J ends were trimmed by 1 base and 2 bases, with 8 bases remaining between them. The germline V gene encodes CDR1 SGHAT and CDR2 FQNNGV. The CDR3 loop spans 15 amino acids.

This clonotype has only a few counts. This chain links TRBV12-3 or TRBV12-4 with TRBJ1-1; D gene ambiguous. The germline V and J ends were trimmed by 7 bases and 1 base, with 13 bases remaining between them. This CDR3 contains 14 residues. CDR3 DNA: TGTGCCAGCACCGTAGACACGGGGAACACTGAAGCTTTCTTT. It yields the protein CASTVDTGNTEAFF.

This clonotype has only a few counts. The J gene is TRBJ2-5, the V gene TRBV5-4, with D uncertain. Trimming stripped 0 bases from V and 3 bases from J, with 6 bases between. The CDR3 totals 13 residues. Germline-derived CDR1 and CDR2 are SGHNT and YYREEE (reference sequence). The CDR3 nucleotides are TGTGCCAGCAGCTTGGACAGTAAAGAGACCCAGTACTTC. This encodes CASSLDSKETQYF.

The V call is TRBV6-4, the J call TRBJ1-4; weak D call: TRBD1 (6 bases). Germline V gene sequence: CDR1 MRHNA, CDR2 SNTAGT. The CDR3 loop spans 15 amino acids. Deletions cut 5 bases from V and 8 bases from J, with 18 bases between. CDR3 region: CASSNRAADGEKLFF. In DNA, the CDR3 is TGTGCCAGCAGTAACAGGGCCGCTGATGGGGAAAAACTGTTTTTT.

The chain uses TRBV18 and TRBJ2-7; 11 bases are a match to TRBD2. CDR3 length: 17 amino acids. The V gene's germline CDR1 is KGHSH and CDR2 LQKENI. With 0 bases clipped from V and 2 bases from J, the junction kept 6 bases outside the gene matches. The CDR3, as DNA: TGTGCCAGCTCACCACCTCCCGGGACTAGCGGCCCCTACGAGCAGTACTTC. Its translation is CASSPPPGTSGPYEQYF.

This clonotype has a handful of counts. The chain uses TRBV15 and TRBJ2-1; maybe TRBD1 (6 bases). The V end was cut by 5 bases, the J end by 2 bases, with 13 bases between. Per germline, CDR1 LNHNV and CDR2 YYDKDF (reference sequence). The CDR3 contains 15 residues. CDR3: CATSQGPGAYNEQFF. The DNA of the CDR3 is TGTGCCACCAGCCAGGGTCCAGGGGCCTACAATGAGCAGTTCTTC.

A single count supports this clonotype. The chain combines TRBV6-5 with TRBJ2-5; TRBD2 agrees at 12 bases. Germline values: CDR1 MNHEY, CDR2 SVGAGI. The CDR3 extends over 18 amino acids. V was pared by 0 bases and J by 2 bases, with 7 bases of the junction left unmatched. The CDR3 DNA sequence: TGTGCCAGCAGTTACTCGTCGGGACTAGCGGGCCTTCAAGAGACCCAGTACTTC. Protein: CASSYSSGLAGLQETQYF.

The chain is built from TRBV12-3 or TRBV12-4 and TRBJ2-1; D gene ambiguous. Deletions cut 8 bases from V and 15 bases from J, with 20 bases between. This CDR3 spans 12 amino acids. CDR3 residues: CASAQSSPAVFF. CDR3 DNA: TGTGCCAGCGCCCAGTCTTCGCCGGCCGTGTTCTTC.

The rearrangement uses TRBV4-1 and TRBJ1-2; no firm D call. The CDR3 is 13 residues long. Germline lookup yields CDR1 MGHRA and CDR2 YSYEKL. Trimming left V 8 bases short and J 0 bases short, with 10 bases between. The CDR3 DNA reads TGCGCCAGCTTCAGTCCCACTAACTATGGCTACACCTTC. It translates to CASFSPTNYGYTF.

V usage is TRBV12-3 or TRBV12-4 and J usage is TRBJ2-7; D is possibly TRBD1 or TRBD2 (5 bases each). Trimming stripped 5 bases from V and 3 bases from J, with 20 bases between. CDR3 length equals 16 residues. The CDR3 reads CASSQQGTQTYYEQYF. CDR3 DNA sequence: TGTGCCAGCAGTCAACAAGGGACCCAGACCTACTACGAGCAGTACTTC.

Only a few counts were recorded for this clonotype. The chain couples TRBV5-1 to TRBJ2-3, with TRBD2 identical over 14 bases. Trimming at V came to 3 bases and at J to 4 bases, leaving 1 base not matched to a gene. CDR1 is SGHRS, CDR2 YFSETQ, per germline. This CDR3 has 15 amino acids. The chain's CDR3 is CASSSGLAGADTQYF. The CDR3 nucleotides read TGCGCCAGCAGCTCGGGACTAGCGGGGGCAGATACGCAGTATTTT. Complete variable domain (other parts from reference TRBV5-1 and TRBJ2-3): KAGVTQTPRYLIKTRGQQVTLSCSPISGHRSVSWYQQTPGQGLQFLFEYFSETQRNKGNFPGRFSGRQFSNSRSEMNVSTLELGDSALYLCASSSGLAGADTQYFGPGTRLTVL.

The V gene is TRBV29-1, the J gene TRBJ1-1, with D possibly being TRBD1 (5 bases). This CDR3 is 12 amino acids long. Trimming left V 6 bases short and J 4 bases short, with 12 bases between. Germline CDR1 and CDR2: SQVTM and ANQGSEA. DNA for the CDR3: TGCAGCGTCCTTCCAGGGTCCACTGAAGCTTTCTTT. Translated: CSVLPGSTEAFF.

A remark on this clonotype: A junction end diverges from the germline sequence, so it may reflect a read error. The chain uses TRBV7-9 and TRBJ2-7; D unclear. The CDR3 contains 13 residues. Germline CDR1 is SEHNR and CDR2 is FQNEAQ (reference sequence). Here the CDR3 reads CAGSPSEGYEQYF. Here the CDR3 DNA reads TGTGCCGGCAGCCCTTCCGAAGGCTACGAGCAGTACTTC.

This clonotype showed up just a few times. The rearrangement joins TRBV30 to TRBJ2-3; 8 bases line up with TRBD1. V shed 4 bases, J shed 3 bases, and the junction held 3 bases outside the gene matches. Germline V gene data show CDR1 as GTSNPN and CDR2 as SVGIG (reference sequence). This CDR3 is 13 amino acids long. CDR3 nucleotide sequence: TGTGCCTGGACTTGGACAGGGACAGATACGCAGTATTTT. This translates into CAWTWTGTDTQYF.

The chain recombines TRBV28 with TRBJ2-1, with D possibly matching TRBD2 (5 bases). CDR1 is MDHEN, CDR2 SYDVKM, per germline. V gave up 4 bases and J gave up 5 bases, with 12 bases separating them. This CDR3 is built from 14 residues. CDR3 loop: CASSSPDFDNEQFF. The CDR3 DNA follows: TGTGCCAGCAGTTCTCCGGACTTTGACAATGAGCAGTTCTTC.